These T cell receptor beta chains were read from a single sample in a study of shared clonotypes between healthy human individuals. The repertoire was sequenced with immunoSEQ multiplex PCR; TCRdb's copy has only in-frame clones and lacks some. This sample has some 2.3 million clones, with approximately 95% found just once. Sequencing used naive CD4+ T cells from PBMCs. These receptors were obtained from a man aged 18 to 35 in good health. Some clones in this sample may be carry-over from other donors' samples. CDR3s include the opening cysteine and the closing phenylalanine or tryptophan. The order of the fields is clone size, J gene, V gene, D gene, CDR3 protein, CDR3 DNA. The D gene is left open where the match is weak. Rows may omit the clone size; those that give it use once, few, many or a size class.

abundance: .; j_gene: TRBJ2-2; v_gene: TRBV27; d_gene: .; CDR3aa: CASSLGRVGGELFF; CDR3nt: TGTGCCAGCAGTTTAGGCAGGGTCGGGGGGGAGCTGTTTTTT
abundance: .; j_gene: TRBJ2-7; v_gene: TRBV30; d_gene: .; CDR3aa: CAWSPGAGARYEQYF; CDR3nt: TGTGCCTGGAGCCCAGGGGCGGGAGCCCGCTACGAGCAGTACTTC
abundance: once; j_gene: TRBJ2-7; v_gene: TRBV2; d_gene: .; CDR3aa: CASKVGAGPYEQYF; CDR3nt: TGTGCCAGCAAAGTAGGCGCGGGGCCCTACGAGCAGTACTTC
abundance: .; j_gene: TRBJ1-1; v_gene: TRBV7-9; d_gene: .; CDR3aa: CASKGLENTEAFF; CDR3nt: TGTGCCAGCAAAGGTCTGGAGAACACTGAAGCTTTCTTT
abundance: .; j_gene: TRBJ1-1; v_gene: TRBV27; d_gene: .; CDR3aa: CASSSPWGVDTEAFF; CDR3nt: TGTGCCAGCAGTTCCCCGTGGGGAGTTGACACTGAAGCTTTCTTT
abundance: .; j_gene: TRBJ1-2; v_gene: TRBV28; d_gene: .; CDR3aa: CASSLSVVRPYGYTF; CDR3nt: TGTGCCAGCAGTTTATCGGTCGTCAGGCCCTATGGCTACACCTTC
abundance: .; j_gene: TRBJ1-5; v_gene: TRBV6-5; d_gene: .; CDR3aa: CASSYRWAGGSQPQHF; CDR3nt: TGTGCCAGCAGTTACCGCTGGGCGGGCGGGAGTCAGCCCCAGCATTTT
abundance: .; j_gene: TRBJ2-5; v_gene: TRBV2; d_gene: .; CDR3aa: CASRRAFQETQYF; CDR3nt: TGTGCCAGCAGGAGGGCCTTCCAAGAGACCCAGTACTTC
abundance: .; j_gene: TRBJ2-3; v_gene: TRBV25-1; d_gene: TRBD1; CDR3aa: CASSAFRGQTDTQYF; CDR3nt: TGTGCCAGCAGTGCCTTCAGGGGGCAGACAGATACGCAGTATTTT
abundance: once; j_gene: TRBJ1-2; v_gene: TRBV6-5; d_gene: TRBD1; CDR3aa: CASSYLRTGGFGYTF; CDR3nt: TGTGCCAGCAGTTACTTACGGACAGGGGGCTTTGGCTACACCTTC
abundance: .; j_gene: TRBJ2-2; v_gene: TRBV18; d_gene: .; CDR3aa: CASSPGFMTGELFF; CDR3nt: TGTGCCAGCTCACCAGGGTTTATGACAGGGGAGCTGTTTTTT